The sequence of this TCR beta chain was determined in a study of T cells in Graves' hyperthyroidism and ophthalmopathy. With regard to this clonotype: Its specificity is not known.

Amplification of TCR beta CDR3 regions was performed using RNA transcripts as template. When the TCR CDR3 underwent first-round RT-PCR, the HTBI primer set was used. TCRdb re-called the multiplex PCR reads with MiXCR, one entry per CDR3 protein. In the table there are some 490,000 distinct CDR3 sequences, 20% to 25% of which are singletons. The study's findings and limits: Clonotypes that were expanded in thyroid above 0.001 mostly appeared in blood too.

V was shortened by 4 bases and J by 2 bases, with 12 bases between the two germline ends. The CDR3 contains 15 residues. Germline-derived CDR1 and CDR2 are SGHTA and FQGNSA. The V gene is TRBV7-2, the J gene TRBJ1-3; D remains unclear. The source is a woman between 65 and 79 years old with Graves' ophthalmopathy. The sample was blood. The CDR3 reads CASSSSGGTGNTIYF. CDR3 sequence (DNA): TGTGCCAGCAGCTCCTCGGGAGGGACTGGAAACACCATATATTTT.